These T cell receptor beta chains were read from a single sample in a study of cytomegalovirus exposure and HLA in healthy donors. Assay used: immunoSEQ multiplex PCR; TCRdb lists only in-frame clones, some missing. The sample includes about 130,000 clones, approximately 84% of them seen just once. Sequencing was performed on PBMCs. The receptors were sampled from a woman between 40 and 55 years old in good health and CMV-seronegative. Each CDR3 is given with its conserved first and last residue. D genes are given only for firm matches. Expanded clones get a size class; other rows say once, few or many, or leave the size out.

clone size: NA; J gene: TRBJ2-3; V gene: TRBV7-2; D gene: TRBD1; CDR3 DNA: TGTGCCAGCAGCTCGGACAGGGGGTTCACAGATACGCAGTATTTT; CDR3 protein: CASSSDRGFTDTQYF
clone size: NA; J gene: TRBJ2-1; V gene: TRBV7-8; D gene: TRBD2; CDR3 DNA: TGTGCCAGCAGCTTAACCTCAGGGAAGCGGGGCCTTCGTTTCGACAATGAGCAGTTCTTC; CDR3 protein: CASSLTSGKRGLRFDNEQFF
clone size: NA; J gene: TRBJ2-6; V gene: TRBV27; D gene: NA; CDR3 DNA: TGTGCCAGCAGTTTATTCAACAGGGCTGGCTCTGGGGCCAACGTCCTGACTTTC; CDR3 protein: CASSLFNRAGSGANVLTF
clone size: few; J gene: TRBJ2-7; V gene: TRBV7-2; D gene: TRBD1; CDR3 DNA: TGTGCCAGCGGAATTGGACAGGGGGCGTCTGAGCAGTACTTC; CDR3 protein: CASGIGQGASEQYF
clone size: NA; J gene: TRBJ2-5; V gene: TRBV2; D gene: NA; CDR3 DNA: TGTGCCAGCATCTTGGGGGGAGAGACCCAGTACTTC; CDR3 protein: CASILGGETQYF
clone size: once; J gene: TRBJ2-7; V gene: TRBV7-2; D gene: NA; CDR3 DNA: TGTGCCAGCAGCTTAGGTGGGGGCGCGTGGGAGCAGTACTTC; CDR3 protein: CASSLGGGAWEQYF
clone size: NA; J gene: TRBJ2-1; V gene: TRBV27; D gene: NA; CDR3 DNA: TGTGCCAGCAGTTTCCAGGCAGCTCGCTCCTACAATGAGCAGTTCTTC; CDR3 protein: CASSFQAARSYNEQFF
clone size: NA; J gene: TRBJ1-3; V gene: TRBV6-5; D gene: TRBD1; CDR3 DNA: TGTGCCAGCAGAGGACAGGGCTCTGGAAACACCATATATTTT; CDR3 protein: CASRGQGSGNTIYF
clone size: NA; J gene: TRBJ2-1; V gene: TRBV5-1; D gene: NA; CDR3 DNA: TGCGCCAGCAGGGAGGGGGGGGAGTCCTACAATGAGCAGTTCTTC; CDR3 protein: CASREGGESYNEQFF
clone size: NA; J gene: TRBJ1-6; V gene: TRBV7-9; D gene: NA; CDR3 DNA: TGTTCCAGCAGCTTAACAGGGAACTATAATTCACCCCTCCACTTT; CDR3 protein: CSSSLTGNYNSPLHF
clone size: NA; J gene: TRBJ2-7; V gene: TRBV27; D gene: NA; CDR3 DNA: TGTGCCAGCAAATCGGGTAGACTTGACGAGCAGTACTTC; CDR3 protein: CASKSGRLDEQYF
clone size: NA; J gene: TRBJ1-2; V gene: TRBV4-2; D gene: NA; CDR3 DNA: TGTGCCAGCAGCCAGGACACCGATGGCTACACCTTC; CDR3 protein: CASSQDTDGYTF
clone size: NA; J gene: TRBJ2-3; V gene: TRBV5-1; D gene: TRBD1; CDR3 DNA: TGCGCCAGCAGCTTGGGTACAGGGGATTCTAGCACAGATACGCAGTATTTT; CDR3 protein: CASSLGTGDSSTDTQYF
clone size: few; J gene: TRBJ1-5; V gene: TRBV6-1; D gene: TRBD1; CDR3 DNA: TGTGCCAGCAGTAGGACAGGGGGCAATCAGCCCCAGCATTTT; CDR3 protein: CASSRTGGNQPQHF
clone size: NA; J gene: TRBJ1-1; V gene: TRBV2; D gene: NA; CDR3 DNA: TGTGCCAGCAGTGACGGGGGGGCGGGGAGCACTGAAGCTTTCTTT; CDR3 protein: CASSDGGAGSTEAFF
clone size: once; J gene: TRBJ2-1; V gene: TRBV27; D gene: TRBD2; CDR3 DNA: TGTGCCAGCAGTTTATCGCATAGCGGGGGGCTGGGTGAGCAGTTCTTC; CDR3 protein: CASSLSHSGGLGEQFF
clone size: NA; J gene: TRBJ1-1; V gene: TRBV2; D gene: NA; CDR3 DNA: TGTGCCAGCACCCTCAGGCGAGACGTGAACACTGAAGCTTTCTTT; CDR3 protein: CASTLRRDVNTEAFF
clone size: once; J gene: TRBJ2-7; V gene: TRBV19; D gene: TRBD1; CDR3 DNA: TGTGCCAGTATGGGACAGGGGATCTACGAGCAGTACTTC; CDR3 protein: CASMGQGIYEQYF
clone size: NA; J gene: TRBJ1-1; V gene: TRBV27; D gene: TRBD1; CDR3 DNA: TGTGCCAGCAGTACCGGGACAGAGGGTCGAGCGATGAACACTGAAGCTTTCTTT; CDR3 protein: CASSTGTEGRAMNTEAFF
clone size: once; J gene: TRBJ2-5; V gene: TRBV29-1; D gene: NA; CDR3 DNA: TGCAGCGTTGAGACCAGGGCCAAAGAGACCCAGTACTTC; CDR3 protein: CSVETRAKETQYF
clone size: NA; J gene: TRBJ2-7; V gene: TRBV30; D gene: NA; CDR3 DNA: TGTGCCTGGAGTGTACGTGATACGGGGCAGTACTTC; CDR3 protein: CAWSVRDTGQYF
clone size: NA; J gene: TRBJ2-2; V gene: TRBV6-6; D gene: TRBD1; CDR3 DNA: TGTGCCAGCAGTTACTCGGGACAGGCGGACACCGGGGAGCTGTTTTTT; CDR3 protein: CASSYSGQADTGELFF
clone size: NA; J gene: TRBJ1-5; V gene: TRBV10-2; D gene: NA; CDR3 DNA: TGCGCCAGCAGTGATTTAACAGGAGACAATCAGCCCCAGCATTTT; CDR3 protein: CASSDLTGDNQPQHF
clone size: NA; J gene: TRBJ1-4; V gene: TRBV19; D gene: NA; CDR3 DNA: TGTGCCAGTAGTGGTCCAGCAACTAATGAAAAACTGTTTTTT; CDR3 protein: CASSGPATNEKLFF
clone size: NA; J gene: TRBJ2-6; V gene: TRBV19; D gene: NA; CDR3 DNA: TGTGCCAGTAGTATTTCTCAGGGGTCGACGAGCTCTGGGGCCAACGGCCTGACTTTC; CDR3 protein: CASSISQGSTSSGANGLTF
clone size: NA; J gene: TRBJ2-7; V gene: TRBV11-2; D gene: TRBD1; CDR3 DNA: TGTGCCAGCAGCTTAGGTGGGACAGCCATTAGCTCCTACGAGCAGTACTTC; CDR3 protein: CASSLGGTAISSYEQYF